The next 16 T cell receptor beta chains were all read from a single sample in a study of multiple sclerosis patients with progressive multifocal leukoencephalopathy. Profiling relied on immunoSEQ multiplex PCR, and the TCRdb table lists in-frame clones only, not all of them. The table shows 25,000 to 30,000 clones, with roughly 85% occurring only once. The time point is: time of PML onset. Here the sequenced sample was PBMCs, taken from a patient treated with natalizumab. All receptors derive from a woman under 40 with progressive multifocal leukoencephalopathy.

This clone has just one count. The rearrangement uses TRBV18 and TRBJ2-1; a possible D gene is TRBD1 (6 bases). V lost 6 bases, J lost 8 bases, and 14 bases lay in between. The CDR3 contains 13 residues. The germline V gene encodes CDR1 KGHSH and CDR2 LQKENI. CDR3 DNA sequence: TGTGCCAGCTCCCAGGGGTATCCTGATGAGCAGTTCTTC. It is translated as CASSQGYPDEQFF.

This chain uses TRBV6-1 with TRBJ2-7; a possible D gene is TRBD2 (6 bases). Germline V gives CDR1 MNHNS, CDR2 SASEGT. The V and J ends lost 2 bases and 2 bases respectively, with 13 bases between them. The CDR3 is 15 residues long. The CDR3 loop is CASSENSGSPYEQYF. The CDR3 DNA follows: TGTGCCAGCAGTGAAAACAGCGGGTCCCCCTACGAGCAGTACTTC.

The rearrangement links TRBV5-1 to TRBJ2-5; D may be TRBD1 or TRBD2 (5 bases each). CDR3 length equals 13 residues. Germline V gene lookup returns CDR1 SGHRS and CDR2 YFSETQ. V lost 4 bases to trimming and J lost 2 bases, with 9 bases between them. The CDR3 here is CASSREGQETQYF. CDR3 sequence (DNA): TGCGCCAGCAGCCGTGAGGGGCAAGAGACCCAGTACTTC.

This sequence joins TRBV25-1 and TRBJ2-1, with 7 bases fitting TRBD1. The CDR3 is 13 residues long. Trimming removed 8 bases from V and 6 bases from J; junction bases left unmatched: 7. CDR1 and CDR2 (germline): MGHDK, SYGVNS. The CDR3 DNA sequence: TGTGCCAGCTCCGGCAAGGGGGCCAATGAGCAGTTCTTC. Translation: CASSGKGANEQFF.

The rearrangement joins TRBV5-1 to TRBJ2-3; D is perhaps TRBD2 (6 bases). The V gene lost 2 bases and the J gene lost 2 bases, with 9 bases spanning the gap. Germline V gene sequence: CDR1 SGHRS, CDR2 YFSETQ. This CDR3 comprises 14 residues. CDR3 DNA sequence: TGCGCCAGCAGCTTAGGCGGGGACACAGATACGCAGTATTTT. This encodes CASSLGGDTDTQYF.

The J gene is TRBJ2-1, the V gene TRBV11-2; no clear D. The V gene lost 0 bases and the J gene lost 3 bases, with 6 bases spanning the gap. Germline values: CDR1 SGHAT, CDR2 FQNNGV. This CDR3 has 14 residues. CDR3 protein: CASSLELNYNEQFF. The CDR3 region has the DNA TGTGCCAGCAGCTTAGAGCTGAACTACAATGAGCAGTTCTTC.

The J gene is TRBJ1-1, the V gene TRBV29-1; D might be TRBD1 (6 bases). Germline CDR1 SQVTM, CDR2 ANQGSEA. The CDR3 loop spans 14 amino acids. Trimming cost V 6 bases and J 4 bases, with 18 bases left between them. The CDR3 DNA sequence: TGCAGCGTACCGCGGACAGCTGGAGGCACTGAAGCTTTCTTT. The encoded protein is CSVPRTAGGTEAFF.

This chain joins TRBV6-1 and TRBJ1-5, with no clear D. Trimming shortened V by 5 bases and J by 2 bases, and 7 bases separated the two germline ends. This CDR3 is built from 13 residues. The germline V gene has CDR1 MNHNS and CDR2 SASEGT. Written as DNA, the CDR3 is TGTGCCAGCAGTCAGGAGGGCAATCAGCCCCAGCATTTT. It yields the protein CASSQEGNQPQHF.

The chain is built from TRBV5-4 and TRBJ2-5, with TRBD1 matching over 8 bases. The germline V gene encodes CDR1 SGHNT and CDR2 YYREEE (reference sequence). The CDR3 is made up of 13 amino acids. The J segment lost 5 bases and the V segment lost 0 bases, leaving 0 bases of the junction unmatched. CDR3: CASSLGQGETQYF. CDR3 bases: TGTGCCAGCAGCTTGGGACAGGGGGAGACCCAGTACTTC.

The chain joins TRBV5-1 to TRBJ2-4; 10 positions match TRBD1. Germline V gene data show CDR1 as SGHRS and CDR2 as YFSETQ. The V and J ends lost 0 bases and 0 bases, in that order; junction bases with no gene match: 3. This CDR3 has 17 amino acids. CDR3 DNA: TGCGCCAGCAGCTTGGGACAGGGGGCGCAAGCCAAAAACATTCAGTACTTC. Protein sequence: CASSLGQGAQAKNIQYF.

The genes are TRBV7-9 and TRBJ2-3; the D is unclear. CDR3 length: 13 residues. V was shortened by 2 bases and J by 2 bases, with 5 bases between the two germline ends. CDR1 is SEHNR and CDR2 is FQNEAQ in the germline V gene (reference sequence). CDR3: CASSLTHTDTQYF. The CDR3, as DNA: TGTGCCAGCAGCTTAACCCACACAGATACGCAGTATTTT.

V is TRBV30 and J is TRBJ2-1; TRBD2 matches 8 bases. CDR1 and CDR2 from the germline V gene are GTSNPN and SVGIG (reference sequence). The CDR3 sequence is 15 residues long. The J segment lost 6 bases and the V segment lost 2 bases, leaving 9 bases of the junction unmatched. In DNA form, the CDR3 reads TGTGCCTGGAGTAAGGTAGCGGGGCGTCTCAATGAGCAGTTCTTC. Translation: CAWSKVAGRLNEQFF.

The V and J genes are TRBV4-2 and TRBJ1-6; D is unclear. The CDR3 consists of 13 residues. Per the germline V gene, CDR1 is LGHNA and CDR2 is YNFKEQ. V was pared by 0 bases and J by 9 bases, with 6 bases between. Here the CDR3 DNA reads TGTGCCAGCAGCCAAGAGGGCCGTTCACCCCTCCACTTT. It is translated as CASSQEGRSPLHF.

A single count supports this clone. The chain joins TRBV9 to TRBJ2-6; no clear D. This CDR3 is 19 amino acids long. Germline CDR1 and CDR2: SGDLS and YYNGEE. Trimming removed 3 bases from V and 0 bases from J, with 19 bases in between. The DNA for the CDR3 is TGTGCCAGCAGCGGTATGGAGCCACGCGCCCTCTCTGGGGCCAACGTCCTGACTTTC. Amino acids: CASSGMEPRALSGANVLTF.

This rearrangement joins TRBV7-2 to TRBJ2-7; 11 nucleotides agree with TRBD2. CDR3 size: 14 residues. The V gene's germline CDR1 is SGHTA and CDR2 FQGNSA. J lost 5 bases, V lost 2 bases, and 2 bases had no gene match. CDR3 nucleotides: TGTGCCAGCAGCTTACTAGCGGGAGGCCACGAGCAGTACTTC. Its translation is CASSLLAGGHEQYF. Based on the CDR3 plus reference TRBV7-2 and TRBJ2-7, the full variable domain is GAGVSQSPSNKVTEKGKDVELRCDPISGHTALYWYRQSLGQGLEFLIYFQGNSAPDKSGLPSDRFSAERTGGSVSTLTIQRTQQEDSAVYLCASSLLAGGHEQYFGPGTRLTVT.

This chain uses TRBV7-8 with TRBJ1-1; TRBD1 agrees at 7 bases. The CDR3 is made up of 16 amino acids. The ends lost 4 bases at V and 0 bases at J; junction bases unmatched: 8. The germline gives CDR1 SGHVS, CDR2 FQNEAQ. CDR3 region: CASSYPLQGMNTEAFF. CDR3 DNA: TGTGCCAGCAGCTACCCACTACAGGGGATGAACACTGAAGCTTTCTTT.